The clone carrying this T cell receptor (beta chain) was found a few times. Its antigen is still unknown. Other DNA sequences within the sample encode an identical CDR3. This entry comes from a study of shared clonotypes between healthy human individuals. On the study more broadly: Each donor contributed plates that comprised three CD4 naive, three CD4 memory, two CD8 naive and one CD8 memory.

Study conclusions and caveats: It was the non-shared clonotypes that had lower generation probabilities than clonotypes shared by all four donors. Naive CD4 clonotypes were shared across a few donors at 4.5% to 6.5%.

Around 30,000 T cell genomes, or 200 ng DNA, went into the sorted-subset replicate PCRs. TCRdb keeps only in-frame clones here, not all; method: immunoSEQ multiplex PCR. The data hold some 2.3 million clones, with more than 85% observed a single time. Material: naive CD4+ T cells from PBMCs. The subset denotes: CD45RA+ positively selected. The sequence was obtained from a man in his late teens or twenties in good health. Some clones in this sample may be carry-over from other donors' samples.

In nucleotides, the CDR3 is TGCGCCAGCAGCCAAGCAAGGAGCGAAAAACTGTTTTTT. Protein: CASSQARSEKLFF. The chain recombines TRBV4-1 with TRBJ1-4; unclear D gene. Trimming cost V 1 base and J 8 bases, with 8 bases left between them. Looked up from germline, CDR1 is MGHRA and CDR2 is YSYEKL. The CDR3 is made up of 13 amino acids.